The 14 T cell receptor beta chains below all came from one sample that was sequenced in a study of cytomegalovirus exposure and HLA in healthy donors. A multiplex PCR was run with 60 Vbeta primers and 13 Jbeta primers. TCRdb's table, derived via immunoSEQ multiplex PCR, lists solely in-frame clones and lacks some. Among fewer than 200,000 clones, around 77% were seen once, and the ten largest hold around 2.2%. Sequencing input: PBMCs. Receptors originate from a man in his 60s in good health and CMV-seronegative.

This chain joins TRBV10-3 and TRBJ2-1, with 11 bases that match TRBD2. The CDR3 is 16 amino acids. V shed 5 bases, J shed 7 bases, and the junction held 10 bases outside the gene matches. Per germline, CDR1 ENHRY and CDR2 SYGVKD. The CDR3 here is CAISKGLAEAGNEQFF. The CDR3 bases are TGTGCCATCAGTAAGGGACTAGCGGAAGCTGGGAATGAGCAGTTCTTC.

The chain carries TRBV7-2 and TRBJ2-1; 10 bases are a match to TRBD2. The CDR3 spans 16 residues. V lost 1 base to trimming and J lost 8 bases; unmatched junction nucleotides: 8. Germline V CDR1 and CDR2: SGHTA, FQGNSA. The CDR3: CASSLVASGSKDEQFF. The CDR3 coding sequence is TGTGCCAGCAGCTTAGTCGCTAGCGGGAGCAAGGATGAGCAGTTCTTC.

This clone has just a few counts. The chain uses TRBV2 and TRBJ2-7, with TRBD2 matching over 7 bases. The junction had 2 bases not matched to a gene; V was cut back by 5 bases and J by 4 bases. The CDR3 totals 12 residues. Germline V gene lookup returns CDR1 SNHLY and CDR2 FYNNEI. CDR3 bases: TGTGCCAGCAGTCCGGGGGGATACGAGCAGTACTTC. The encoded protein is CASSPGGYEQYF.

V and J are TRBV5-1 and TRBJ1-1; 7 bases are shared with TRBD1. V dropped 4 bases and J dropped 1; count of bases not matched to a gene: 4. The CDR3 consists of 14 residues. Germline V lookup: CDR1 SGHRS, CDR2 YFSETQ. CDR3 sequence (DNA): TGCGCCAGCAGCGGCGGGACAGCGAACACTGAAGCTTTCTTT. Its translation is CASSGGTANTEAFF.

V usage is TRBV28 and J usage is TRBJ1-1; D remains unclear. Germline CDR1 is MDHEN and CDR2 is SYDVKM. The CDR3 totals 10 residues. The V end lost 8 bases, the J end lost 4 bases, and 5 bases lay between the germline ends. DNA for the CDR3: TGTGCCAGCGCTACCACTGAAGCTTTCTTT. It codes for CASATTEAFF.

This clone has a handful of counts. V usage is TRBV12-5 and J usage is TRBJ2-7, with unresolved D. CDR1 LGHNT and CDR2 FRNRAP come from the germline V gene. V shed 3 bases and J shed 2 bases, with 20 bases lying between them. This CDR3 is 17 amino acids long. The CDR3 sequence: CASGFFPSARLTYEQYF. In DNA, the CDR3 is TGTGCTAGTGGTTTCTTCCCCAGCGCACGGCTGACCTACGAGCAGTACTTC.

This chain uses TRBV28 with TRBJ2-2, with 10 nucleotides matching TRBD2. The junction had 5 bases not matched to a gene; V was cut back by 4 bases and J by 6 bases. The CDR3 runs to 15 residues. Looked up from germline, CDR1 is MDHEN and CDR2 is SYDVKM. DNA for the CDR3: TGTGCCAGCAGTTCGACTAGCGGGTGGGCCGGGGAGCTGTTTTTT. Amino acid sequence: CASSSTSGWAGELFF.

A note on this clone: One end of the junction fails to match germline, which may point to a read error. This chain uses TRBV5-6 with TRBJ1-2; D not resolved. The germline gives CDR1 SGHDT, CDR2 YYEEEE. The length of the CDR3 is 14 residues. The DNA of the CDR3 is TGTGCCAGCAGCTTGCCCATCTCGACCGGAGGCTACCCCTTC. Translated: CASSLPISTGGYPF.

This chain connects TRBV6-5 to TRBJ2-5; TRBD1 matches at 11 bases. Germline-derived CDR1 and CDR2 are MNHEY and SVGAGI. With 1 base clipped from V and 5 bases from J, the junction kept 6 bases outside the gene matches. The CDR3 runs 16 residues. The CDR3 loop reads CASSYLDRGRPETQYF. The CDR3 DNA follows: TGTGCCAGCAGTTACTTGGACAGGGGGCGCCCGGAGACCCAGTACTTC.

This clone has just a few counts. J is TRBJ1-5 and V is TRBV30; TRBD1 matches 9 bases. The CDR3 runs 14 residues. Germline V gives CDR1 GTSNPN, CDR2 SVGIG (reference sequence). The V segment lost 3 bases and the J segment 5 bases; nucleotides outside the gene matches: 5. The CDR3: CAWRGTGSDQPQHF. The DNA of the CDR3 is TGTGCCTGGAGAGGGACAGGGAGCGATCAGCCCCAGCATTTT. Drawing the rest from reference TRBV30 and TRBJ1-5, the complete variable domain is SQTIHQWPATLVQPVGSPLSLECTVEGTSNPNLYWYRQAAGRGLQLLFYSVGIGQISSEVPQNLSASRPQDRQFILSSKKLLLSDSGFYLCAWRGTGSDQPQHFGDGTRLSIL.

In regard to this clone: Other DNA sequences in this specimen translate into the identical CDR3. The chain links TRBV5-8 to TRBJ1-4; 10 bases agree with TRBD1. Germline lookup yields CDR1 SGHTS and CDR2 YDEGEE. The CDR3 has 15 residues. J lost 7 bases, V lost 3 bases, and 6 bases had no gene match. The CDR3 region has the DNA TGTGCCAGCAGCTCATTGACAGGGGGCTCTGAAAAACTGTTTTTT. This encodes CASSSLTGGSEKLFF.

This chain joins TRBV5-5 and TRBJ1-5; maybe TRBD1 (5 bases). This CDR3 has 16 residues. Germline V lookup: CDR1 SGHKS, CDR2 YYEKEE (reference sequence). The V end lost 4 bases, the J end lost 6 bases, and 20 bases lay between the germline ends. The CDR3 sequence is CASSPRLGGRGQPQHF. In nucleotides, the CDR3 is TGTGCCAGCAGCCCACGATTGGGGGGACGGGGTCAGCCCCAGCATTTT.

In its sample, this clone was seen a few times. The J gene is TRBJ2-7, the V gene TRBV5-1, with D perhaps matching TRBD1 (6 bases). The CDR3 covers 14 residues. Germline V gene sequence: CDR1 SGHRS, CDR2 YFSETQ. With 0 bases removed from V and 5 bases from J, the gap between germline ends came to 12 bases. The CDR3 loop is CASSLVGQGNEQYF. For the CDR3, the DNA is TGCGCCAGCAGCTTGGTAGGTCAGGGGAACGAGCAGTACTTC.

The chain combines TRBV10-3 with TRBJ2-1, with TRBD1 matching over 9 bases. The CDR3 is 13 amino acids. Germline V gives CDR1 ENHRY, CDR2 SYGVKD. Trimming at V came to 6 bases and at J to 6 bases, leaving 3 bases not matched to a gene. As DNA, the CDR3 is TGTGCCATCAGGGGACAGGGTATCAATGAGCAGTTCTTC. Translating gives CAIRGQGINEQFF.